This TCR beta chain is from a study of cytomegalovirus exposure and HLA in healthy donors. This clone was seen a few times. The antigen is not known. Points from the study as a whole: Researchers reported that a few CMV-associated chains were confirmed in vitro as CMV antigen-specific. Earlier analysis found most TCR beta V segments productive about 87% or about 30% of the time. The investigators catalogued 150 to 200 TCR beta chains as cytomegalovirus-associated. In a later analysis, the majority of CMV-associated beta chains seemingly showed HLA restriction.

Primers included in the PCR were 60 Vbeta and 13 Jbeta primers. The method was immunoSEQ multiplex PCR; TCRdb's version includes in-frame clones alone and lacks a portion of them. The repertoire holds 100,000 to 150,000 clones, with approximately 78% as singletons. Germline CDR1 and CDR2: SGHTA and FQGTGA. Trimming cost V 6 bases and J 6 bases, with 17 bases left between them. The CDR3 covers 14 residues. Sequencing was performed on PBMCs. The V call is TRBV7-3, the J call TRBJ1-1; D perhaps matches TRBD1 (6 bases). The TCR originated in a middle-aged woman in good health and CMV-seronegative. CDR3 nucleotide sequence: TGTGCCAGCAGGTACACCGGGACATCCCCTGAAGCTTTCTTT. Translation gives CASRYTGTSPEAFF.